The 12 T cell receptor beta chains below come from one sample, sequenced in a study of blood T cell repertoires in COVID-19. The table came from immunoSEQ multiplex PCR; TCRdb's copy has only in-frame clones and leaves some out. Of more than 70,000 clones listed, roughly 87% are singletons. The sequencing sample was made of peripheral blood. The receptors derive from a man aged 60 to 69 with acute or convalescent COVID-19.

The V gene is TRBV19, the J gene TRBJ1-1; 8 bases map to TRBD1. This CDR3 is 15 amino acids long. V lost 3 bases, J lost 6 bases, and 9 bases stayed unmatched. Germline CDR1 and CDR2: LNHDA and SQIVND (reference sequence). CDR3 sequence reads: CASSMGQDRASEAFF. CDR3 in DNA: TGTGCCAGTAGTATGGGTCAGGACAGGGCATCTGAAGCTTTCTTT.

CDR3 sequence: CASSQYPGQGSYEQYF. CDR3 nucleotides: TGCGCCAGCAGCCAATACCCGGGACAGGGATCCTACGAGCAGTACTTC. The J gene is TRBJ2-7, the V gene TRBV4-3, with 9 bases identical to TRBD1. V dropped 2 bases and J dropped 1; count of bases not matched to a gene: 6. The CDR3 has 16 amino acids. Germline loops: CDR1 LGHNA, CDR2 YSLEER.

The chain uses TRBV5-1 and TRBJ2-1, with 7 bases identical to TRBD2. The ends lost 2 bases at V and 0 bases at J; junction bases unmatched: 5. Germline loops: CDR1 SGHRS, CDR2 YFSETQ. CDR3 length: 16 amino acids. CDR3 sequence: CASSFMGGSSYNEQFF. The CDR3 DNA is TGCGCCAGCAGCTTTATGGGCGGGAGCTCCTACAATGAGCAGTTCTTC.

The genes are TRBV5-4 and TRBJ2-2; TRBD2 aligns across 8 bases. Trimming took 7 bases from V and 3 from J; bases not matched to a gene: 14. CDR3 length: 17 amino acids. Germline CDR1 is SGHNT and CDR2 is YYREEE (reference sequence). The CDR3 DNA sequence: TGTGCCAGCTCTCGCATGACCGGGAGGGCCTACACCGGGGAGCTGTTTTTT. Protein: CASSRMTGRAYTGELFF. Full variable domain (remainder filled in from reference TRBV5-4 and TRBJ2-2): ETGVTQSPTHLIKTRGQQVTLRCSSQSGHNTVSWYQQALGQGPQFIFQYYREEENGRGNFPPRFSGLQFPNYSSELNVNALELDDSALYLCASSRMTGRAYTGELFFGEGSRLTVL.

This CDR3 is CASSSGTGSYEQYF. The CDR3 nucleotides read TGTGCCAGCAGCTCTGGGACAGGGTCCTACGAGCAGTACTTC. The rearrangement joins TRBV7-2 to TRBJ2-7; 9 bases are shared with TRBD1. V lost 4 bases and J lost 1; bases outside the gene matches: 2. Germline V gene data show CDR1 as SGHTA and CDR2 as FQGNSA. This CDR3 is 14 amino acids long.

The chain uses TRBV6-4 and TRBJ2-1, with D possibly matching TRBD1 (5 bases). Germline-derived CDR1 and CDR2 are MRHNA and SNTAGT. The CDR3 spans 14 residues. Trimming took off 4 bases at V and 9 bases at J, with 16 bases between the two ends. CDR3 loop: CASSVDFGAAEQFF. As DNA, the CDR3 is TGTGCCAGCAGTGTCGATTTTGGGGCCGCTGAGCAGTTCTTC.

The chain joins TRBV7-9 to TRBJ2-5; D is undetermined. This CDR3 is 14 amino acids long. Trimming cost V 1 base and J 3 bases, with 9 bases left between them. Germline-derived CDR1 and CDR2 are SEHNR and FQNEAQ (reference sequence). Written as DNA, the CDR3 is TGTGCCAGCAGCTTAGTCGACACAAAAGAGACCCAGTACTTC. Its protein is CASSLVDTKETQYF.

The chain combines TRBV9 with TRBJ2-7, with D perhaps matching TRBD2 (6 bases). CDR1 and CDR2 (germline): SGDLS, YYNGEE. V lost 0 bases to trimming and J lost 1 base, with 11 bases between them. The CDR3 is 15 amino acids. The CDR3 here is CASSVAGTESYEQYF. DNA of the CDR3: TGTGCCAGCAGCGTAGCGGGGACTGAATCCTACGAGCAGTACTTC.

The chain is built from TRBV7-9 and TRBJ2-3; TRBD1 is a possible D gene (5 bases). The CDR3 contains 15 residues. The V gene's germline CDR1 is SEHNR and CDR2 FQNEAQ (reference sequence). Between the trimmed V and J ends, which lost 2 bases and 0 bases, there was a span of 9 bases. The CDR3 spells CASSLLDISTDTQYF. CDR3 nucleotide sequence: TGTGCCAGCAGCTTACTGGACATTAGCACAGATACGCAGTATTTT.

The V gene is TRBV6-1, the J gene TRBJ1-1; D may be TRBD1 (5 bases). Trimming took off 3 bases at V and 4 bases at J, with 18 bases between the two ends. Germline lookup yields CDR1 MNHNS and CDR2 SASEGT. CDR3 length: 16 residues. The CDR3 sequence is CASSDRRGRGITEAFF. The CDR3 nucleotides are TGTGCCAGCAGTGACAGAAGGGGTAGGGGAATCACTGAAGCTTTCTTT.

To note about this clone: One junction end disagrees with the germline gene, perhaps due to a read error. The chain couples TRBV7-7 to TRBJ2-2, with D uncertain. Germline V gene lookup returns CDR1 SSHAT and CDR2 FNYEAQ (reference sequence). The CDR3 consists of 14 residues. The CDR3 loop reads CASSLSGNTGELFF. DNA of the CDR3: TGTGCTAGCAGCTTATCGGGGAACACCGGGGAGCTGTTTTTT.

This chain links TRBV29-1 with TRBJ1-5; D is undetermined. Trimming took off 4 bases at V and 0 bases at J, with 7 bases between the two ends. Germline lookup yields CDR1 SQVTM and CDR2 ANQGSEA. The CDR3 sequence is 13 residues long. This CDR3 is CSVVPGSNQPQHF. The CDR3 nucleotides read TGCAGCGTTGTCCCCGGTAGCAATCAGCCCCAGCATTTT. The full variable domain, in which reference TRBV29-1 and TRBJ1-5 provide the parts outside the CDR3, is SAVISQKPSRDICQRGTSLTIQCQVDSQVTMMFWYRQQPGQSLTLIATANQGSEATYESGFVIDKFPISRPNLTFSTLTVSNMSPEDSSIYLCSVVPGSNQPQHFGDGTRLSIL.